A single sample gave rise to the 22 T cell receptor beta chains below, sequenced in a study of T-cell reconstitution after alpha-beta-depleted transplantation in children. Preparing the TCRbeta library involved the use of unique molecular identifiers. TCRdb reprocessed the PCR reads via MiXCR and lists one record per CDR3 protein. The table includes under 450,000 distinct CDR3 sequences, 16% detected once. Sequenced here: PBMCs, mostly from graft donor cells, sampled 360 days after TCRalphabeta/CD19-depleted stem cell transplant. Receptors were obtained from a boy under two years old who had a stem cell transplant for Wiskott-Aldrich syndrome, so the T cells may come from the graft donor.

This clonotype was counted between two and nine times. V gene TRBV10-3 combines with J gene TRBJ2-3; 10 nucleotides line up with TRBD2. Unmatched junction bases numbered 17, after V lost 6 bases and J lost 2 bases. Germline assignment: CDR1 ENHRY and CDR2 SYGVKD. The CDR3 consists of 19 residues. The CDR3 sequence: CAISAGTSVSPLHTDTQYF. DNA of the CDR3: TGTGCCATCAGCGCCGGGACTAGCGTTTCCCCACTGCACACAGATACGCAGTATTTT.

This clonotype has more than one count but fewer than ten. V usage is TRBV11-2 and J usage is TRBJ2-7, with 12 bases fitting TRBD2. Germline V lookup: CDR1 SGHAT, CDR2 FQNNGV. With 1 base clipped from V and 2 bases from J, the junction kept 3 bases outside the gene matches. The CDR3 totals 16 residues. CDR3 protein: CASSLVPSGRAYEQYF. CDR3 in DNA: TGTGCCAGCAGCTTAGTCCCTAGCGGGAGGGCCTACGAGCAGTACTTC.

The chain uses TRBV28 and TRBJ1-4, with 7 nucleotides matching TRBD1. The CDR3 sequence is 13 residues long. Germline V gene lookup returns CDR1 MDHEN and CDR2 SYDVKM. V dropped 6 bases and J dropped 11; count of bases not matched to a gene: 9. The DNA of the CDR3 is TGTGCCAGCAGGGGGCAGGGGGAAGAGAAACTGTTTTTT. Residues: CASRGQGEEKLFF.

The rearrangement uses TRBV7-7 and TRBJ2-5; no definite D call. The CDR3 is made up of 14 amino acids. Germline CDR1 SSHAT, CDR2 FNYEAQ (reference sequence). V lost 5 bases, J lost 1 base, and 11 bases lay in between. Here the CDR3 DNA reads TGTGCCAGCAGCGTACAGAACGGCCAAGAGACCCAGTACTTC. Residues: CASSVQNGQETQYF.

The chain is built from TRBV29-1 and TRBJ2-1; 8 bases are shared with TRBD2. Germline CDR1 and CDR2: SQVTM and ANQGSEA. V shed 5 bases, J shed 5 bases, and the junction held 5 bases outside the gene matches. There are 13 residues in the CDR3. The CDR3 coding sequence is TGCAGCGTTCGGGAGGGAGGGGACAATGAGCAGTTCTTC. Amino acids: CSVREGGDNEQFF.

This clonotype was seen only a few times. The chain is built from TRBV5-6 and TRBJ2-2; TRBD2 agrees at 14 bases. Per germline, CDR1 SGHDT and CDR2 YYEEEE. CDR3 length: 17 residues. After removal of 1 base from V and 5 bases from J, the junction contained 4 bases not matched to a gene. CDR3 residues: CASSLPGLAGVTGELFF. CDR3 coding DNA: TGTGCCAGCAGCTTGCCGGGACTAGCGGGAGTGACCGGGGAGCTGTTTTTT.

This clonotype was seen at least ten times. The chain has TRBV10-2 and TRBJ1-2; TRBD1 aligns across 7 bases. CDR3 length: 14 amino acids. The germline V gene has CDR1 WSHSY and CDR2 SAAADI. The V and J ends lost 6 bases and 5 bases, in that order; junction bases with no gene match: 9. CDR3 sequence reads: CASSIRQGAYGYTF. The CDR3 DNA reads TGCGCCAGCAGCATCAGACAGGGAGCGTATGGCTACACCTTC.

The chain uses TRBV11-2 and TRBJ1-2; the D gene is possibly TRBD1 (6 bases). Trimming stripped 9 bases from V and 4 bases from J, with 12 bases between. Germline V gene sequence: CDR1 SGHAT, CDR2 FQNNGV. The CDR3 consists of 12 residues. CDR3 amino acids: CASGEGVYGYTF. The DNA for the CDR3 is TGTGCCAGTGGGGAGGGGGTCTATGGCTACACCTTC.

The chain has TRBV10-3 and TRBJ2-1; 9 bases are a match to TRBD2. The J segment lost 2 bases and the V segment lost 5 bases, leaving 10 bases of the junction unmatched. CDR1 and CDR2 from the germline V gene are ENHRY and SYGVKD. The CDR3 consists of 17 residues. The CDR3 reads CAISKLGGGAPYNEQFF. CDR3 bases: TGTGCCATCAGTAAATTAGGCGGGGGGGCCCCCTACAATGAGCAGTTCTTC.

This clonotype appeared a few times. The rearrangement uses TRBV18 and TRBJ1-5; D remains ambiguous. The CDR3 has 15 amino acids. Germline V gives CDR1 KGHSH, CDR2 LQKENI. V was pared by 2 bases and J by 7 bases, with 15 bases between. The CDR3 region is CASSPGIDGRQPQHF. The CDR3 nucleotides are TGTGCCAGCTCACCAGGTATTGATGGGCGGCAGCCCCAGCATTTT.

This clonotype appeared many times. V and J are TRBV7-9 and TRBJ2-3; D remains ambiguous. Germline CDR1 reads SEHNR; CDR2 reads FQNEAQ (reference sequence). Trimming took off 3 bases at V and 5 bases at J, with 6 bases between the two ends. This CDR3 is built from 12 residues. This CDR3 is CASSFYIDTQYF. In nucleotides, the CDR3 is TGTGCCAGCAGCTTTTATATAGATACGCAGTATTTT.

This clonotype was counted between two and nine times. V is TRBV5-1 and J is TRBJ2-7; 8 nucleotides match TRBD2. V trimming: 0 bases; J trimming: 3 bases; junction bases outside the gene matches: 5. The CDR3 loop spans 15 amino acids. Germline V CDR1 and CDR2: SGHRS, YFSETQ. CDR3 in DNA: TGCGCCAGCAGCTTGGGGGGACTAGAGTACTACGAGCAGTACTTC. This gives the protein CASSLGGLEYYEQYF.

This clonotype has just a few counts. The DNA of the CDR3 is TGTGCCAGCAGTTTCGTAGCGGGGGACCCCAACACGCAGTATTTT. Translation gives CASSFVAGDPNTQYF. The chain recombines TRBV12-3 or TRBV12-4 with TRBJ2-3; the match to TRBD2 covers 9 bases. The CDR3 loop spans 15 amino acids. V was clipped by 3 bases and J by 9 bases; unmatched bases: 10.

This clonotype was counted at least ten times. The chain employs TRBV10-1 and TRBJ2-7; D is tentatively TRBD1 or TRBD2 (5 bases each). Germline V lookup: CDR1 WNHNN, CDR2 SYGVQD (reference sequence). The ends were cut back, 1 base at V and 1 base at J, with 5 bases in the middle. The CDR3 loop spans 13 amino acids. CDR3 bases: TGCGCCAGCAGTGAGTGGGGGTCCTACGAGCAGTACTTC. This encodes CASSEWGSYEQYF.

The V call is TRBV27, the J call TRBJ2-1; 8 nucleotides agree with TRBD1. Per germline, CDR1 MNHEY and CDR2 SMNVEV (reference sequence). V shed 7 bases, J shed 7 bases, and the junction held 6 bases outside the gene matches. The CDR3 is 13 residues long. Here the CDR3 reads CASMTGAMNEQFF. Written as DNA, the CDR3 is TGTGCCAGCATGACAGGGGCAATGAATGAGCAGTTCTTC.

In its sample, this clonotype was seen a few times. The chain employs TRBV12-3 or TRBV12-4 and TRBJ2-3, with D unresolved. CDR3 size: 14 residues. V gave up 5 bases and J gave up 6 bases, with 15 bases separating them. DNA for the CDR3: TGTGCCAGCAGTCCTCGGTCTTTGAGGGATACGCAGTATTTT. It translates to CASSPRSLRDTQYF.

The V and J genes are TRBV7-9 and TRBJ1-1; 10 bases agree with TRBD1. J lost 6 bases, V lost 7 bases, and 17 bases had no gene match. The CDR3 sequence is 17 residues long. Germline CDR1 reads SEHNR; CDR2 reads FQNEAQ (reference sequence). The CDR3 nucleotides read TGTGCCAGCAACAACAACAGACAGGGGGCGCGGATCTCTGAAGCTTTCTTT. This gives the protein CASNNNRQGARISEAFF. The full variable domain, its missing parts supplied by reference TRBV7-9 and TRBJ1-1, is DTGVSQNPRHKITKRGQNVTFRCDPISEHNRLYWYRQTLGQGPEFLTYFQNEAQLEKSRLLSDRFSAERPKGSFSTLEIQRTEQGDSAMYLCASNNNRQGARISEAFFGQGTRLTVV.

This clonotype was observed a few times. The chain recombines TRBV6-1 with TRBJ2-7; no clear D. This CDR3 has 14 residues. V was pared by 6 bases and J by 3 bases, with 15 bases between. The V gene's germline CDR1 is MNHNS and CDR2 SASEGT. CDR3 in DNA: TGTGCCAGCAGGAACAGCTTCTTCGGCTACGAGCAGTACTTC. Amino acids: CASRNSFFGYEQYF.

This clonotype was seen only a few times. The chain recombines TRBV24-1 with TRBJ1-5, with 10 bases fitting TRBD1. Losses at the gene ends were 7 bases for V and 6 bases for J; bases not matched to a gene: 5. From germline, CDR1 is KGHDR and CDR2 SFDVKD. This CDR3 is 14 amino acids long. CDR3 sequence (DNA): TGTGCCACCAGAGGGACAGGGGCGGGTCAGCCCCAGCATTTT. The encoded protein is CATRGTGAGQPQHF.

Only a few counts were recorded for this clonotype. The rearrangement links TRBV2 to TRBJ2-7; D is tentatively TRBD1 or TRBD2 (5 bases each). Germline V CDR1 and CDR2: SNHLY, FYNNEI. This CDR3 is built from 14 residues. The V gene lost 8 bases and the J gene lost 0 bases, with 14 bases spanning the gap. The CDR3 spells CASQIPGPSYEQYF. The CDR3 region has the DNA TGTGCCAGCCAGATCCCGGGACCCTCCTACGAGCAGTACTTC.

The chain joins TRBV7-2 to TRBJ2-2; perhaps TRBD2 as D (5 bases). Germline V gene lookup returns CDR1 SGHTA and CDR2 FQGNSA. V lost 1 base, J lost 7 bases, and 7 bases lay in between. The CDR3 has 13 amino acids. The CDR3 spells CASSLGRSGELFF. CDR3 DNA sequence: TGTGCCAGCAGCTTAGGGAGGAGCGGGGAGCTGTTTTTT.

This chain connects TRBV20-1 to TRBJ1-5; no reliable D call. Trimming shortened V by 4 bases and J by 6 bases, and 19 bases separated the two germline ends. This CDR3 comprises 15 residues. Looked up from germline, CDR1 is DFQATT and CDR2 is SNEGSKA (reference sequence). In nucleotides, the CDR3 is TGCAGTGCTAAGGCGGATCCGTGGGGAAGTCAGCCCCAGCATTTT. Its translation is CSAKADPWGSQPQHF.